This T cell receptor beta chain originates from a study of neurological immune-mediated disorders. Study-level results: The most TCR clonal expansion was seen in HTLV-1-associated myelopathy, whereas the least was seen in multiple sclerosis, below the level in healthy controls.

Using its own MiXCR run on the 5' RACE reads, TCRdb lists one record per CDR3 protein. Of 40,000 to 60,000 distinct CDR3 sequences in the sample, around 13% are singletons; the top ten hold 4.5%. Germline CDR1 is MNHEY and CDR2 is SVGAGI. This CDR3 region has 12 residues. Trimming took off 6 bases at V and 8 bases at J, with 13 bases between the two ends. Time point of the sample: longitudinal time-point 2. This clonotype has at least ten counts. Its antigen is undetermined. This sequence originates from a male donor with HTLV-1-associated myelopathy (HAM/TSP). The V call is TRBV6-5, the J call TRBJ1-1, with D uncertain. Sequences were obtained from PBMCs. CDR3: CASSPDWQEAFF. CDR3 coding DNA: TGTGCCAGCAGCCCCGACTGGCAAGAAGCTTTCTTT.